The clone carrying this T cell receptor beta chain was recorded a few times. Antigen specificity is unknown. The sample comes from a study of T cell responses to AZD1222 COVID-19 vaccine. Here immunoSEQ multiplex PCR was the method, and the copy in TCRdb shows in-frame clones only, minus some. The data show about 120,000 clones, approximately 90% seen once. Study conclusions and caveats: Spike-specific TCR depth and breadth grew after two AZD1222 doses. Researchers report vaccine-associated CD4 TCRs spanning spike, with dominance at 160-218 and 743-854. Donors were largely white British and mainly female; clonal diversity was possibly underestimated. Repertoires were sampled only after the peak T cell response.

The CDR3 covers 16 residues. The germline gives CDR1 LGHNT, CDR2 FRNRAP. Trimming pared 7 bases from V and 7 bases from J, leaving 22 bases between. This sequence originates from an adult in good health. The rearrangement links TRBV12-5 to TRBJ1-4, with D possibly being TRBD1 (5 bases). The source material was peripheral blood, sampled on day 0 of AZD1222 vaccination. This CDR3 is CASAIGRAGSSEKLFF. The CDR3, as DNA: TGTGCTAGTGCCATTGGAAGGGCAGGGAGCAGTGAAAAACTGTTTTTT.